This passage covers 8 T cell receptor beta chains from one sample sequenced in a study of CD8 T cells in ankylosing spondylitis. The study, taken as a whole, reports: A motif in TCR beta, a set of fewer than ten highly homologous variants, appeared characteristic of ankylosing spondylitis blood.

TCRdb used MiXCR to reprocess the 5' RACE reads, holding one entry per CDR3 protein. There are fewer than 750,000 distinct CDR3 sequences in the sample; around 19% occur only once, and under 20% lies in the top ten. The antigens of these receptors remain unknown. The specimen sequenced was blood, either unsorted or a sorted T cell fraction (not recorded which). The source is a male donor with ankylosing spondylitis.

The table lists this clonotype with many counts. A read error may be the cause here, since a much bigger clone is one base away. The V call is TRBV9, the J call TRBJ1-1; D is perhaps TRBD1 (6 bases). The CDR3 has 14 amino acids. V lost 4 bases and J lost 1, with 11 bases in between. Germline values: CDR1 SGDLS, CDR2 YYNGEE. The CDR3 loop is CASSPPGQNTEAFF. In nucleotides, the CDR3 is TGTGCCAGCAGCCCCCCGGGACAGAACACTGAAGCTTTCTTT.

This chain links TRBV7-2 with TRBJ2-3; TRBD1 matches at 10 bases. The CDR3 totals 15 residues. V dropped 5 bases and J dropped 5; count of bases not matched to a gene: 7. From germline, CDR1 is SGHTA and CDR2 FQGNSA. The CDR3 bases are TGTGCCAGCAGCCTGGGGACAGGGGCATTAGATACGCAGTATTTT. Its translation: CASSLGTGALDTQYF. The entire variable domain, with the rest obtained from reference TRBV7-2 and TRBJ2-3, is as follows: GAGVSQSPSNKVTEKGKDVELRCDPISGHTALYWYRQSLGQGLEFLIYFQGNSAPDKSGLPSDRFSAERTGGSVSTLTIQRTQQEDSAVYLCASSLGTGALDTQYFGPGTRLTVL.

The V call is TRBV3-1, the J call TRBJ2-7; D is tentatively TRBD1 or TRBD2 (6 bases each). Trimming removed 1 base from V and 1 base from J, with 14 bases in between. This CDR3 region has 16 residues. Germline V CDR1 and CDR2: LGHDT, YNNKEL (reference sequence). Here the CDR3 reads CASSQAGGGSSYEQYF. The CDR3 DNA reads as TGTGCCAGCAGCCAAGCCGGGGGCGGCAGTTCCTACGAGCAGTACTTC.

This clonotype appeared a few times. CDR3 nucleotides: TGTGCCAGCAGCGACCCAGGGGGAACTAATGAAAAACTGTTTTTT. Translation: CASSDPGGTNEKLFF. The V and J genes are TRBV9 and TRBJ1-4, with TRBD1 matching 7 bases. Germline-derived CDR1 and CDR2 are SGDLS and YYNGEE. The length of the CDR3 is 15 residues. With V trimmed by 3 bases and J by 1 base, 3 bases remained unmatched. The entire variable domain, with the rest obtained from reference TRBV9 and TRBJ1-4, is as follows: DSGVTQTPKHLITATGQRVTLRCSPRSGDLSVYWYQQSLDQGLQFLIQYYNGEERAKGNILERFSAQQFPDLHSELNLSSLELGDSALYFCASSDPGGTNEKLFFGSGTQLSVL.

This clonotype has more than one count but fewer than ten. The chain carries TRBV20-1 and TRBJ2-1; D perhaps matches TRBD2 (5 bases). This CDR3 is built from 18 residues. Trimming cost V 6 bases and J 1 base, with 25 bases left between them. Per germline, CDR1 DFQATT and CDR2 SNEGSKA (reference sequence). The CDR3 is CSAGPRTPIADSYNEQFF. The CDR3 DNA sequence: TGCAGTGCGGGCCCTCGGACTCCTATAGCAGATTCCTACAATGAGCAGTTCTTC.

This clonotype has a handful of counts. The chain's CDR3 is CASSLGTAPSTDTQYF. DNA of the CDR3: TGTGCCAGCAGTTTAGGGACGGCCCCTAGCACAGATACGCAGTATTTT. This chain connects TRBV12-3 or TRBV12-4 to TRBJ2-3; no firm D call. The CDR3 has 16 residues. V was pared by 1 base and J by 0 bases, with 11 bases between.

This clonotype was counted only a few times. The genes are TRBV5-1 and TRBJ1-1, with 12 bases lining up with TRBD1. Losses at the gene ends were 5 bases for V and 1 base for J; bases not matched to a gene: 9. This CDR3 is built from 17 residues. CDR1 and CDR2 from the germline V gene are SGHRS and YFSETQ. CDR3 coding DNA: TGCGCCAGCAGTCGCCGGGACAGGGGGCTATCGAACACTGAAGCTTTCTTT. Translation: CASSRRDRGLSNTEAFF. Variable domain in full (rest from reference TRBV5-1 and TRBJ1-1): KAGVTQTPRYLIKTRGQQVTLSCSPISGHRSVSWYQQTPGQGLQFLFEYFSETQRNKGNFPGRFSGRQFSNSRSEMNVSTLELGDSALYLCASSRRDRGLSNTEAFFGQGTRLTVV.

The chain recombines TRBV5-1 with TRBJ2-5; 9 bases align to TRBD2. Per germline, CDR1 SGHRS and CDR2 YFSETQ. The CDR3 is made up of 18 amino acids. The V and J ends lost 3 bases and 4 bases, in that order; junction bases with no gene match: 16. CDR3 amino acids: CASSWGLSGGPPPETQYF. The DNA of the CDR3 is TGCGCCAGCAGCTGGGGACTGAGCGGGGGGCCCCCGCCAGAGACCCAGTACTTC.